Listed below are T cell receptor beta chains from one sample, sequenced in a study of blood T cell repertoires in COVID-19. Sequencing used immunoSEQ multiplex PCR; TCRdb keeps in-frame clones, though not all of them. The data hold tens of thousands of clones, with under 80% observed a single time. What was sequenced was peripheral blood. These receptors came from a human donor in a cohort sampled during active COVID-19. Both conserved end residues are part of each CDR3. D genes are given only for firm matches. Not all rows give a size; the values are once, few, many and, for expanded clones, a class.

length	size	J	D	V	DNA	CDR3
14	.	TRBJ2-1	.	TRBV27	TGTGCCAGCAGTTATCCGGGAGTTTACAATGAGCAGTTCTTC	CASSYPGVYNEQFF
11	.	TRBJ2-7	.	TRBV12-3/TRBV12-4	TGTGCCAGCAGCCGTTATTACGAGCAGTACTTC	CASSRYYEQYF
16	.	TRBJ2-1	.	TRBV2	TGTGCCAGCATGGGGGCGGTTGGCCCCCTTCTCAATGAGAGAGTCTTC	CASMGAVGPLLNERVF
15	.	TRBJ2-1	TRBD1	TRBV10-3	TGTGCCATCAGTGAGCAGGACAGGGGGGTCGGTGAGCAGTTCTTC	CAISEQDRGVGEQFF
15	.	TRBJ2-6	.	TRBV28	TGTGCCAGCAGACGGAGCCTCTCTGGGGCCAACGTCCTGACTTTC	CASRRSLSGANVLTF
14	few	TRBJ2-4	.	TRBV7-2	TGTGCCAGCAGCTTACCGCCCTCACATCACATTCAGTACTTC	CASSLPPSHHIQYF
14	.	TRBJ1-2	.	TRBV20-1	TGCAGTGCTAGTCTGTTGGGGAGGAATAATGGCTACACCTTC	CSASLLGRNNGYTF
15	.	TRBJ1-1	.	TRBV6-5	TGTGCCAGCAGACACTATGGACCGGGGGACACTGAAGCTTTCTTT	CASRHYGPGDTEAFF
16	.	TRBJ2-3	.	TRBV27	TGTGCCAGCAGTTTATATCCCGACAGAAGCACAGATACGCAGTATTTT	CASSLYPDRSTDTQYF
15	.	TRBJ2-1	.	TRBV18	TGTGCCAGCTCACCAAGTCGGCAGCGCTACAATGAGCAGTTCTTC	CASSPSRQRYNEQFF
16	.	TRBJ2-3	.	TRBV7-2	TGTGCCAGCAGCTTAGATTTGGCCTCCGCGGGAGATACGCAGTATTTT	CASSLDLASAGDTQYF
12	.	TRBJ2-7	.	TRBV2	TGTGCCAGCACGGAACAGTCCTACGAGCAGTACTTC	CASTEQSYEQYF